This is a list of T cell receptor beta chains from one sample in a study of CD8 T cells in Susac syndrome. Each CDR3 protein is one row after TCRdb ran MiXCR on the immunoSEQ multiplex PCR reads. The data hold about 290,000 distinct CDR3 sequences, with 65% to 90% observed a single time. The sequencing sample was made of CD8+ T cells from PBMCs. Receptors originate from a human donor with multiple sclerosis. CDR3s include the opening cysteine and the closing phenylalanine or tryptophan. The D gene is left open where the match is weak. The size field is filled for only some rows; it gives once, few, many or a size class.

cdr3_aa: CASSLVAAMDEQFF; cdr3_nt: TGTGCCAGCAGCTTGGTAGCGGCCATGGATGAGCAGTTCTTC; clone_size: -; d_call: -; j_call: TRBJ2-1; v_call: TRBV5-6
cdr3_aa: CASSVGLVAYNEQFF; cdr3_nt: TGTGCCAGCAGCGTAGGGCTAGTGGCTTACAATGAGCAGTTCTTC; clone_size: -; d_call: -; j_call: TRBJ2-1; v_call: TRBV9
cdr3_aa: CASSSPTGSGVTGELFF; cdr3_nt: TGTGCCAGTAGTTCCCCGACAGGGAGTGGGGTTACCGGGGAGCTGTTTTTT; clone_size: -; d_call: TRBD1; j_call: TRBJ2-2; v_call: TRBV19
cdr3_aa: CASSFGVLNEQFF; cdr3_nt: TGTGCCAGCAGTTTCGGGGTGCTCAATGAGCAGTTCTTC; clone_size: -; d_call: -; j_call: TRBJ2-1; v_call: TRBV6-5
cdr3_aa: CASSATGIAGELFF; cdr3_nt: TGTGCCAGCAGCGCGACAGGGATTGCCGGGGAGCTGTTTTTT; clone_size: -; d_call: TRBD1; j_call: TRBJ2-2; v_call: TRBV7-9
cdr3_aa: CASSATVGGTGELFF; cdr3_nt: TGTGCCAGCAGTGCGACAGTCGGCGGTACCGGGGAGCTGTTTTTT; clone_size: -; d_call: -; j_call: TRBJ2-2; v_call: TRBV2
cdr3_aa: CASSFAVGGKNIQYF; cdr3_nt: TGTGCCAGCAGCTTTGCGGTTGGGGGCAAAAACATTCAGTACTTC; clone_size: few; d_call: -; j_call: TRBJ2-4; v_call: TRBV7-2
cdr3_aa: CASSPELAGASNTGELFF; cdr3_nt: TGTGCCAGCAGCCCTGAGTTAGCGGGCGCCTCGAACACCGGGGAGCTGTTTTTT; clone_size: -; d_call: TRBD2; j_call: TRBJ2-2; v_call: TRBV5-8
cdr3_aa: CASSQEQGGEQYF; cdr3_nt: TGCGCCAGCAGCCAAGAACAGGGGGGCGAGCAGTACTTC; clone_size: few; d_call: TRBD1; j_call: TRBJ2-7; v_call: TRBV4-3
cdr3_aa: CASSLTPTRGYTF; cdr3_nt: TGTGCCAGCAGTTTAACACCGACGAGGGGCTACACCTTC; clone_size: -; d_call: -; j_call: TRBJ1-2; v_call: TRBV28
cdr3_aa: CASSIGGTGSAQPQHF; cdr3_nt: TGTGCCAGTAGTATCGGGGGGACAGGTTCGGCGCAGCCCCAGCATTTT; clone_size: few; d_call: TRBD1; j_call: TRBJ1-5; v_call: TRBV19
cdr3_aa: CSAPGETQYF; cdr3_nt: TGCAGTGCCCCAGGGGAGACCCAGTACTTC; clone_size: once; d_call: -; j_call: TRBJ2-5; v_call: TRBV20-1
cdr3_aa: CASSDSGPLARQFF; cdr3_nt: TGTGCCAGCAGTGACAGCGGCCCGCTAGCGCGGCAGTTCTTC; clone_size: -; d_call: -; j_call: TRBJ2-1; v_call: TRBV6-4
cdr3_aa: CASNGGRAGEQFF; cdr3_nt: TGTGCCAGCAATGGCGGGAGGGCCGGGGAGCAGTTCTTC; clone_size: few; d_call: TRBD2; j_call: TRBJ2-1; v_call: TRBV6-2/TRBV6-3
cdr3_aa: CASSLKGYSNQPQHF; cdr3_nt: TGTGCCAGCAGTTTGAAGGGATATAGCAATCAGCCCCAGCATTTT; clone_size: -; d_call: -; j_call: TRBJ1-5; v_call: TRBV6-1
cdr3_aa: CASSTLAGSSYEQYF; cdr3_nt: TGTGCCAGTAGTACCTTAGCGGGATCTTCCTACGAGCAGTACTTC; clone_size: -; d_call: TRBD2; j_call: TRBJ2-7; v_call: TRBV19
cdr3_aa: CASGQTGNSPLHF; cdr3_nt: TGCGCCAGCGGACAAACGGGGAATTCACCCCTCCACTTT; clone_size: -; d_call: -; j_call: TRBJ1-6; v_call: TRBV4-3
cdr3_aa: CASSFPTAGTGHHKQYF; cdr3_nt: TGTGCCAGCAGTTTCCCCACCGCCGGGACAGGGCACCACAAGCAGTACTTC; clone_size: -; d_call: TRBD1; j_call: TRBJ2-7; v_call: TRBV28
cdr3_aa: CASSYGQGVDEQYF; cdr3_nt: TGTGCCAGCAGTTACGGGCAGGGAGTCGACGAGCAGTACTTC; clone_size: -; d_call: -; j_call: TRBJ2-7; v_call: TRBV6-2/TRBV6-3
cdr3_aa: CASRLAGAALGEQFF; cdr3_nt: TGTGCCAGTAGACTAGCGGGAGCGGCTTTGGGTGAGCAGTTCTTC; clone_size: -; d_call: TRBD2; j_call: TRBJ2-1; v_call: TRBV19
cdr3_aa: CATSRLAGDETQYF; cdr3_nt: TGTGCCACCTCCCGACTAGCGGGAGATGAGACCCAGTACTTC; clone_size: -; d_call: TRBD2; j_call: TRBJ2-5; v_call: TRBV15
cdr3_aa: CASSPPGGGTLETQYF; cdr3_nt: TGCGCCAGCAGCCCACCGGGCGGCGGTACCCTTGAGACCCAGTACTTC; clone_size: -; d_call: -; j_call: TRBJ2-5; v_call: TRBV4-1
cdr3_aa: CSARQITSGTYLSTDTQYF; cdr3_nt: TGCAGTGCTAGACAAATTACTAGCGGCACCTACCTTAGCACAGATACGCAGTATTTT; clone_size: once; d_call: TRBD2; j_call: TRBJ2-3; v_call: TRBV20-1
cdr3_aa: CASSLALRGQGKNIQYF; cdr3_nt: TGTGCCAGCAGCTTAGCGCTAAGGGGACAGGGCAAAAACATTCAGTACTTC; clone_size: -; d_call: TRBD1; j_call: TRBJ2-4; v_call: TRBV7-9
cdr3_aa: CASTPDPSNTEAFF; cdr3_nt: TGTGCCAGCACCCCTGACCCCTCGAACACTGAAGCTTTCTTT; clone_size: -; d_call: -; j_call: TRBJ1-1; v_call: TRBV3-1
cdr3_aa: CASSHPGGENTGELFF; cdr3_nt: TGCGCCAGCAGCCACCCTGGGGGGGAAAACACCGGGGAGCTGTTTTTT; clone_size: -; d_call: TRBD2; j_call: TRBJ2-2; v_call: TRBV4-3
cdr3_aa: CASSLATGGYYEQYF; cdr3_nt: TGTGCCAGCAGCTTAGCGACAGGGGGCTACTACGAGCAGTACTTC; clone_size: few; d_call: TRBD1; j_call: TRBJ2-7; v_call: TRBV11-1
cdr3_aa: CASSQNVWGTEAFF; cdr3_nt: TGCGCCAGCAGCCAGAATGTCTGGGGCACTGAAGCTTTCTTT; clone_size: -; d_call: -; j_call: TRBJ1-1; v_call: TRBV4-3
cdr3_aa: CASSLGHRGQNEKLFF; cdr3_nt: TGTGCCAGCAGCTTAGGGCACAGGGGGCAAAACGAAAAACTGTTTTTT; clone_size: -; d_call: TRBD1; j_call: TRBJ1-4; v_call: TRBV11-2
cdr3_aa: CASSVAGNQETQYF; cdr3_nt: TGTGCCAGCAGCGTAGCGGGAAATCAAGAGACCCAGTACTTC; clone_size: -; d_call: -; j_call: TRBJ2-5; v_call: TRBV9
cdr3_aa: CASRVPGATQYF; cdr3_nt: TGTGCCAGCAGGGTACCGGGGGCTACGCAGTATTTT; clone_size: -; d_call: -; j_call: TRBJ2-3; v_call: TRBV5-4
cdr3_aa: CASSPRRVGRGYTF; cdr3_nt: TGCGCCAGCAGCCCCCGTCGGGTGGGACGTGGCTACACCTTC; clone_size: -; d_call: -; j_call: TRBJ1-2; v_call: TRBV4-3
cdr3_aa: CASSQGLPLGTSQETQYF; cdr3_nt: TGTGCCAGCAGTCAAGGTCTCCCCCTCGGGACAAGTCAAGAGACCCAGTACTTC; clone_size: -; d_call: -; j_call: TRBJ2-5; v_call: TRBV13
cdr3_aa: CASSPGTSDSYNEQFF; cdr3_nt: TGTGCCAGTAGCCCTGGGACTAGCGACTCATACAATGAGCAGTTCTTC; clone_size: once; d_call: TRBD2; j_call: TRBJ2-1; v_call: TRBV19
cdr3_aa: CASSSALDRGYDEQYF; cdr3_nt: TGTGCCAGCAGCTCCGCGTTGGACAGGGGTTACGACGAGCAGTACTTC; clone_size: -; d_call: TRBD1; j_call: TRBJ2-7; v_call: TRBV7-9
cdr3_aa: CASSQESTSFYEQYF; cdr3_nt: TGCGCCAGCAGCCAAGAATCTACTAGCTTCTACGAGCAGTACTTC; clone_size: -; d_call: -; j_call: TRBJ2-7; v_call: TRBV4-3
cdr3_aa: CASSQGQGSSYEQYF; cdr3_nt: TGCGCCAGCAGCCAAGGGCAGGGAAGCTCCTACGAGCAGTACTTC; clone_size: -; d_call: -; j_call: TRBJ2-7; v_call: TRBV4-3
cdr3_aa: CASSSGGLFPEAFF; cdr3_nt: TGTGCCAGCAGTTCAGGCGGACTTTTCCCTGAAGCTTTCTTT; clone_size: -; d_call: -; j_call: TRBJ1-1; v_call: TRBV12-3/TRBV12-4
cdr3_aa: CASSLAFPGQGSYGYTF; cdr3_nt: TGTGCCAGCAGTTTAGCGTTCCCGGGACAGGGAAGTTATGGCTACACCTTC; clone_size: -; d_call: TRBD1; j_call: TRBJ1-2; v_call: TRBV12-3/TRBV12-4
cdr3_aa: CASSLVETSLNEQFF; cdr3_nt: TGTGCCAGCAGTTTAGTTGAGACTAGCCTCAATGAGCAGTTCTTC; clone_size: -; d_call: TRBD2; j_call: TRBJ2-1; v_call: TRBV12-3/TRBV12-4
cdr3_aa: CASTRELSSYNEQFF; cdr3_nt: TGTGCCAGCACCCGTGAATTGAGCTCCTACAATGAGCAGTTCTTC; clone_size: -; d_call: -; j_call: TRBJ2-1; v_call: TRBV28
cdr3_aa: CASSLEAGYGYTF; cdr3_nt: TGTGCCAGCAGTTTGGAGGCAGGATATGGCTACACCTTC; clone_size: -; d_call: -; j_call: TRBJ1-2; v_call: TRBV27
cdr3_aa: CASSWPITRGATSKNIQYF; cdr3_nt: TGTGCCAGCAGTTGGCCGATAACGAGGGGGGCGACATCCAAAAACATTCAGTACTTC; clone_size: -; d_call: -; j_call: TRBJ2-4; v_call: TRBV27
cdr3_aa: CASSLIGLYTYEQYF; cdr3_nt: TGTGCCAGCAGTTTAATCGGACTCTACACTTACGAGCAGTACTTC; clone_size: -; d_call: -; j_call: TRBJ2-7; v_call: TRBV28
cdr3_aa: CASSYGTVNTGELFF; cdr3_nt: TGTGCCAGCAGCTACGGGACAGTGAACACCGGGGAGCTGTTTTTT; clone_size: -; d_call: TRBD1; j_call: TRBJ2-2; v_call: TRBV5-8
cdr3_aa: CASSYDTQTGRVAETQYF; cdr3_nt: TGTGCCAGCAGTTACGATACACAGACAGGGAGGGTCGCGGAGACCCAGTACTTC; clone_size: -; d_call: -; j_call: TRBJ2-5; v_call: TRBV6-5
cdr3_aa: CASSLGSGYQETQYF; cdr3_nt: TGTGCCAGCAGCTTGGGGAGCGGCTACCAAGAGACCCAGTACTTC; clone_size: -; d_call: -; j_call: TRBJ2-5; v_call: TRBV11-2
cdr3_aa: CSVGGNTQYF; cdr3_nt: TGCAGCGTTGGCGGCAATACGCAGTATTTT; clone_size: -; d_call: -; j_call: TRBJ2-3; v_call: TRBV29-1
cdr3_aa: CASSSSVYPSSYEQYF; cdr3_nt: TGTGCCAGCAGTTCATCTGTCTACCCTAGCTCCTACGAGCAGTACTTC; clone_size: -; d_call: -; j_call: TRBJ2-7; v_call: TRBV6-6
cdr3_aa: CASTADSSSYNEQFF; cdr3_nt: TGTGCCAGCACCGCGGACAGCTCCTCCTACAATGAGCAGTTCTTC; clone_size: -; d_call: -; j_call: TRBJ2-1; v_call: TRBV28
cdr3_aa: CATGMPYNEQFF; cdr3_nt: TGTGCCACCGGCATGCCGTACAATGAGCAGTTCTTC; clone_size: -; d_call: -; j_call: TRBJ2-1; v_call: TRBV24-1
cdr3_aa: CSARVKAPVYEQYF; cdr3_nt: TGCAGTGCTAGAGTCAAGGCACCGGTCTACGAGCAGTACTTC; clone_size: -; d_call: -; j_call: TRBJ2-7; v_call: TRBV20-1
cdr3_aa: CASRTGNNEQFF; cdr3_nt: TGTGCCAGTAGAACAGGGAACAATGAGCAGTTCTTC; clone_size: few; d_call: -; j_call: TRBJ2-1; v_call: TRBV19
cdr3_aa: CSATPLMGGAGYEQYF; cdr3_nt: TGCAGTGCTACCCCACTGATGGGCGGGGCCGGATACGAGCAGTACTTC; clone_size: -; d_call: -; j_call: TRBJ2-7; v_call: TRBV20-1
cdr3_aa: CASSPTSGSADTQYF; cdr3_nt: TGTGCCAGCAGCCCTACTAGCGGGAGTGCAGATACGCAGTATTTT; clone_size: -; d_call: TRBD2; j_call: TRBJ2-3; v_call: TRBV3-1